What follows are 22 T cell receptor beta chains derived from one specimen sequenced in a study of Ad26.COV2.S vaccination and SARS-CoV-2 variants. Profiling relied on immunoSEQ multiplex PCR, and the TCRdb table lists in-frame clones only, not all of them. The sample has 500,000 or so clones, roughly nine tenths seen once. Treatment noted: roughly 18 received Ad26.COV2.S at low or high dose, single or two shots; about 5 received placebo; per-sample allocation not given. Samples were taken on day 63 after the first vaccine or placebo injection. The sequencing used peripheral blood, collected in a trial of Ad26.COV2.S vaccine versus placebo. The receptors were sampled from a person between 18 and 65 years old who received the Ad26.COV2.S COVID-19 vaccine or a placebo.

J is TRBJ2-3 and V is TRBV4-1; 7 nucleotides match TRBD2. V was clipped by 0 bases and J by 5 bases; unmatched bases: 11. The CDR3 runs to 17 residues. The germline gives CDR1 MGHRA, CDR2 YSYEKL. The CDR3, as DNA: TGCGCCAGCAGCCAAGACTTTGTGGGAGGGCCCGGAGATACGCAGTATTTT. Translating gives CASSQDFVGGPGDTQYF.

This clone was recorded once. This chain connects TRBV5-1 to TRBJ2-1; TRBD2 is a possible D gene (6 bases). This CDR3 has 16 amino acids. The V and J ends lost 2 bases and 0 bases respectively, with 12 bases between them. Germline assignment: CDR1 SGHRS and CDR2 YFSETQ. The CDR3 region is CASSFSPGVSYNEQFF. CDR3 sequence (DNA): TGCGCCAGCAGCTTCTCCCCGGGGGTCTCCTACAATGAGCAGTTCTTC. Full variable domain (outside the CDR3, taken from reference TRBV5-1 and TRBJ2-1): KAGVTQTPRYLIKTRGQQVTLSCSPISGHRSVSWYQQTPGQGLQFLFEYFSETQRNKGNFPGRFSGRQFSNSRSEMNVSTLELGDSALYLCASSFSPGVSYNEQFFGPGTRLTVL.

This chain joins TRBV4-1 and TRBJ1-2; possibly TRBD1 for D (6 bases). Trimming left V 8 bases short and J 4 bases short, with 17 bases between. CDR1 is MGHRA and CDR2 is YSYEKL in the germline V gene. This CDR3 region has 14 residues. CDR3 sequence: CASWTATTPYGYTF. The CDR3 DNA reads TGCGCCAGCTGGACAGCCACCACGCCCTATGGCTACACCTTC.

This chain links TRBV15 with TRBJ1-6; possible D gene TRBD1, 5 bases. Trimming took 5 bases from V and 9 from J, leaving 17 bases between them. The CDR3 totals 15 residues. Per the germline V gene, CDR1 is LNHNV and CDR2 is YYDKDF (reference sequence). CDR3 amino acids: CATSRYPGFGSPLHF. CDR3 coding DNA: TGTGCCACCAGCCGATACCCAGGGTTTGGTTCACCCCTCCACTTT. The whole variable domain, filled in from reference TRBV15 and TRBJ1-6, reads DAMVIQNPRYQVTQFGKPVTLSCSQTLNHNVMYWYQQKSSQAPKLLFHYYDKDFNNEADTPDNFQSRRPNTSFCFLDIRSPGLGDTAMYLCATSRYPGFGSPLHFGNGTRLTVT.

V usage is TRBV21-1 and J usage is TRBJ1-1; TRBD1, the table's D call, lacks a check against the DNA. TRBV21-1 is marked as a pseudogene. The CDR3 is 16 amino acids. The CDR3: CASSITSTTHPTEAFF. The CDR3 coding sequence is TGTGCCAGCAGCATAACTTCGACAACCCACCCCACTGAAGCTTTCTTT.

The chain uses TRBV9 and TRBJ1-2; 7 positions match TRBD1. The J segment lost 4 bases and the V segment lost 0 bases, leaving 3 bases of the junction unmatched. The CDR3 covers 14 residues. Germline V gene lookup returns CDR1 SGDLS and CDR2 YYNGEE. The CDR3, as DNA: TGTGCCAGCAGCGTAGCAGGGGGGCCCTATGGCTACACCTTC. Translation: CASSVAGGPYGYTF. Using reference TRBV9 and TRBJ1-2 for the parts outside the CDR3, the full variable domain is DSGVTQTPKHLITATGQRVTLRCSPRSGDLSVYWYQQSLDQGLQFLIQYYNGEERAKGNILERFSAQQFPDLHSELNLSSLELGDSALYFCASSVAGGPYGYTFGSGTRLTVV.

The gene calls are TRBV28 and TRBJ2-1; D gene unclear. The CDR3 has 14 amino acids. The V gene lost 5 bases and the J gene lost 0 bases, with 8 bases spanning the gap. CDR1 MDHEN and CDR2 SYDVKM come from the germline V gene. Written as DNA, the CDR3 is TGTGCCAGCAGTCTGGGCAGCTCCTACAATGAGCAGTTCTTC. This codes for CASSLGSSYNEQFF.

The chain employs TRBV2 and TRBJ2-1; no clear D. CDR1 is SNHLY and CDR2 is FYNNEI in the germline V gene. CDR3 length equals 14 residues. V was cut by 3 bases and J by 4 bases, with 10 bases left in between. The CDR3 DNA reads TGTGCCAGCAGTGACCTTACCCGATACAATGAGCAGTTCTTC. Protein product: CASSDLTRYNEQFF. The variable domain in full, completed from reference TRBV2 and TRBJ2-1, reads EPEVTQTPSHQVTQMGQEVILRCVPISNHLYFYWYRQILGQKVEFLVSFYNNEISEKSEIFDDQFSVERPDGSNFTLKIRSTKLEDSAMYFCASSDLTRYNEQFFGPGTRLTVL.

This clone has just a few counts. The CDR3 loop is CASRDPNSPLHF. Written as DNA, the CDR3 is TGTGCCAGCCGAGACCCCAATTCACCCCTCCACTTT. The V gene is TRBV7-3, the J gene TRBJ1-6; D unclear. This CDR3 has 12 residues. Trimming took 8 bases from V and 7 from J, leaving 9 bases between them. Germline V gene lookup returns CDR1 SGHTA and CDR2 FQGTGA.

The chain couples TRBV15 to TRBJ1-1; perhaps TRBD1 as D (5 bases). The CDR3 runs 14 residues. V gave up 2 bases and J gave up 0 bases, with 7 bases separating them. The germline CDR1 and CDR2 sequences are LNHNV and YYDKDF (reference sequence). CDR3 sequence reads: CATSRRGVNTEAFF. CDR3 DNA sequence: TGTGCCACCAGCAGAAGGGGAGTGAACACTGAAGCTTTCTTT.

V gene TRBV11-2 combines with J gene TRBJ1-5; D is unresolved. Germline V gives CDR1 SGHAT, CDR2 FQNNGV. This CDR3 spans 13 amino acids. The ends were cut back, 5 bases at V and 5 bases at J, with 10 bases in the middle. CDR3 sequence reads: CASSLWEDQPQHF. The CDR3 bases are TGTGCCAGCAGCCTCTGGGAGGATCAGCCCCAGCATTTT.

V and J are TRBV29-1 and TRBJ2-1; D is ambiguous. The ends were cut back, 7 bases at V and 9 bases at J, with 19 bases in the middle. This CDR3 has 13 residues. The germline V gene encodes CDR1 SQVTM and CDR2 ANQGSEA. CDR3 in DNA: TGCAGCGCTAGTGCATCTAAAAACCTTGAGCAGTTCTTC. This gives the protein CSASASKNLEQFF.

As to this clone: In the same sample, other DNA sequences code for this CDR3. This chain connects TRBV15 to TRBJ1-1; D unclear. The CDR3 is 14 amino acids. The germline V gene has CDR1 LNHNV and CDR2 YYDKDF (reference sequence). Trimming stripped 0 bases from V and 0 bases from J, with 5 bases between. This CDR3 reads CATSRDYMNTEAFF. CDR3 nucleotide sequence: TGTGCCACCAGCAGAGACTATATGAACACTGAAGCTTTCTTT.

For the CDR3, the DNA is TGCGCCAGCAGCCTATCCGGGACGGCTAATTCACCCCTCCACTTT. It specifies CASSLSGTANSPLHF. V usage is TRBV4-3 and J usage is TRBJ1-6; D perhaps matches TRBD1 (5 bases). Germline V CDR1 and CDR2: LGHNA, YSLEER. Trimming took off 4 bases at V and 6 bases at J, with 13 bases between the two ends. CDR3 size: 15 residues.

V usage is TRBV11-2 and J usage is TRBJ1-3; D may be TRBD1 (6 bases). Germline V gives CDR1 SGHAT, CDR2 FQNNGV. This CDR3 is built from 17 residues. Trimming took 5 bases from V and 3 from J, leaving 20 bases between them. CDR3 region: CASSPKVGGNNGNTIYF. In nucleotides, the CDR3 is TGTGCCAGCAGCCCTAAGGTAGGGGGGAATAATGGAAACACCATATATTTT.

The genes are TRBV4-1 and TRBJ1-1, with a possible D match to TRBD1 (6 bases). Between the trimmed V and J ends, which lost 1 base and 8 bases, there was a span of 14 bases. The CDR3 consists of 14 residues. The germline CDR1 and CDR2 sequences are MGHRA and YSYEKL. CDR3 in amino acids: CASSQGQVVGEAFF. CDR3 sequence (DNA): TGCGCCAGCAGCCAAGGACAGGTAGTCGGGGAAGCTTTCTTT.

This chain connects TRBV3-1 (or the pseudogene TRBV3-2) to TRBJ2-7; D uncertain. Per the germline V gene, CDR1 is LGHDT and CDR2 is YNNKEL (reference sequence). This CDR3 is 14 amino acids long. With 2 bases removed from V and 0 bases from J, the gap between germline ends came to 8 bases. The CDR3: CASSQWTGSYEQYF. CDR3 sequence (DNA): TGTGCCAGCAGCCAATGGACGGGCTCCTACGAGCAGTACTTC.

In DNA, the CDR3 is TGTGCCAGTAGCGACCACCCGGACAGGCCCCTCGATACGCAGTATTTT. Its translation is CASSDHPDRPLDTQYF. The chain joins TRBV19 to TRBJ2-3; 7 bases align to TRBD1. Germline CDR1 is LNHDA and CDR2 is SQIVND (reference sequence). The CDR3 runs to 16 residues. V lost 6 bases and J lost 6; bases outside the gene matches: 15.

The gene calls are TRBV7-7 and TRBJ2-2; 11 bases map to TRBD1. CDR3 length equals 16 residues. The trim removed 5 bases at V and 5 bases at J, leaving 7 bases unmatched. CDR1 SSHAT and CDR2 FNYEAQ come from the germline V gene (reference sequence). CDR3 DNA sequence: TGTGCCAGCAGCGCCGGACAGGGGGCTTCGACCGGGGAGCTGTTTTTT. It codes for CASSAGQGASTGELFF.

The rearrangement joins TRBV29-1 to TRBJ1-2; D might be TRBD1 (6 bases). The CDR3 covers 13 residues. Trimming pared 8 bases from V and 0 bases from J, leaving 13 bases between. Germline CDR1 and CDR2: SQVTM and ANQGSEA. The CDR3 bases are TGCAGCTCCTACGGGGGCACTAACTATGGCTACACCTTC. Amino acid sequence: CSSYGGTNYGYTF.

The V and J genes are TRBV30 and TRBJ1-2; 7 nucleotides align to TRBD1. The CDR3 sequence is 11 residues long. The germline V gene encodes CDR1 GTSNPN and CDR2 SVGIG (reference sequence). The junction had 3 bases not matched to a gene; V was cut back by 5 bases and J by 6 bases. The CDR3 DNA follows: TGTGCCTGGGGGCAGGGGGATGGCTACACCTTC. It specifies CAWGQGDGYTF.

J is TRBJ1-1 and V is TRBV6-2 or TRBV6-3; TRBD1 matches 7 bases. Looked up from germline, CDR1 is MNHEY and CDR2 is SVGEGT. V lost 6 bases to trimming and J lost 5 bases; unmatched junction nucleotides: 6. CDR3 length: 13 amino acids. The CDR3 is CASSQGGSTEAFF. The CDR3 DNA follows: TGTGCCAGCAGCCAGGGGGGTTCTACTGAAGCTTTCTTT.